This T cell receptor beta chain was identified in a study of blood T cell repertoires in COVID-19. Trimming shortened V by 2 bases and J by 6 bases, and 7 bases separated the two germline ends. There are 13 residues in the CDR3. CDR1 and CDR2 (germline): WNHNN, SYGVQD (reference sequence). Sequencing was performed with immunoSEQ multiplex PCR; in TCRdb, only in-frame clones are kept and a portion is missing. Of 200,000 to 300,000 clones listed, 84% are singletons. The chain carries TRBV10-1 and TRBJ2-2; D gene unclear. Source material: peripheral blood. This TCR was sampled from a man aged 45-60 years with acute or convalescent COVID-19. For the CDR3, the DNA is TGCGCCAGCAGTGAGCGGTTGGCCGGGGAGCTGTTTTTT. The encoded protein is CASSERLAGELFF.